Below are 14 T cell receptor beta chains sequenced from a single sample in a study of regulatory T cells in long-lasting Graves disease. Time point described: newly diagnosed GD, antithyroid drugs for less than 3 months. Construction of the TCR library relied on RNA isolated from PBMCs. Building the TCR beta libraries relied on iRepertoire HTBI primers, and CDR3 regions underwent Arm-PCR. TCRdb reprocessed the multiplex PCR reads via MiXCR and lists one record per CDR3 protein. The table shows approximately 350,000 distinct CDR3 sequences, with 15% to 20% occurring only once. This sample also appeared in a second study, on T cells in Graves' hyperthyroidism and ophthalmopathy.

Sequences were derived from peripheral blood mononuclear cells (PBMCs), sampled at new diagnosis, from a patient treated with antithyroid drugs. Every receptor here comes from a woman aged 18-29 years with Graves disease.

This clonotype was found many times. This chain uses TRBV7-3 with TRBJ2-7, with D possibly matching TRBD2 (6 bases). The CDR3 extends over 14 amino acids. Germline V gene data show CDR1 as SGHTA and CDR2 as FQGTGA. V was clipped by 5 bases and J by 2 bases, with 13 bases between them. As DNA, the CDR3 is TGTGCCAGCAGCCCATCTGGGGGGACCTACGAGCAGTACTTC. Translated, it gives CASSPSGGTYEQYF. The entire variable domain, with the rest obtained from reference TRBV7-3 and TRBJ2-7, is as follows: GAGVSQTPSNKVTEKGKYVELRCDPISGHTALYWYRQSLGQGPEFLIYFQGTGAADDSGLPNDRFFAVRPEGSVSTLKIQRTERGDSAVYLCASSPSGGTYEQYFGPGTRLTVT.

This clonotype was observed a few times. This chain links TRBV6-1 with TRBJ2-1; no clear D gene. The CDR3 totals 14 residues. CDR1 and CDR2 from the germline V gene are MNHNS and SASEGT. Trimming cost V 2 bases and J 2 bases, with 7 bases left between them. The CDR3 DNA is TGTGCCAGCAGTGAATTCGTACCCTACAATGAGCAGTTCTTC. Protein: CASSEFVPYNEQFF.

The sample holds many counts of this clonotype. This chain connects TRBV18 to TRBJ1-1, with D possibly matching TRBD1 (5 bases). Per the germline V gene, CDR1 is KGHSH and CDR2 is LQKENI. The CDR3 has 12 amino acids. Trimming took 8 bases from V and 3 from J, leaving 10 bases between them. CDR3 protein: CASSGGYTEAFF. Here the CDR3 DNA reads TGTGCCAGCAGTGGGGGGTACACTGAAGCTTTCTTT.

The table lists this clonotype with a few counts. The rearrangement joins TRBV11-3 to TRBJ2-1; 13 positions agree with TRBD2. Trimming cost V 5 bases and J 10 bases; bases outside gene matches: 8. The CDR3 has 15 residues. Germline CDR1 and CDR2: SGHNT and YENEEA. DNA of the CDR3: TGTGCCAGCAGCACAAGGACTAGCGGGGGCGGGGAGCAGTTCTTC. As protein: CASSTRTSGGGEQFF.

Ten or more counts support this clonotype. The chain links TRBV12-3 or TRBV12-4 to TRBJ2-1; tentative D call: TRBD1 (6 bases). With 6 bases removed from V and 0 bases from J, the gap between germline ends came to 24 bases. CDR3 length: 19 residues. CDR3 region: CASSLDRKRLTSSYNEQFF. CDR3 in DNA: TGTGCCAGCAGCCTCGACAGGAAACGATTAACGAGCTCCTACAATGAGCAGTTCTTC.

This clonotype was counted at least ten times. This sequence joins TRBV7-6 and TRBJ2-1, with 8 bases aligning to TRBD1. Germline values: CDR1 SGHVS, CDR2 FNYEAQ. The CDR3 totals 16 residues. The V segment lost 5 bases and the J segment 2 bases; nucleotides outside the gene matches: 8. This chain's CDR3 is CASSTLGQATYNEQFF. CDR3 DNA sequence: TGTGCCAGCAGCACCTTGGGACAGGCAACCTACAATGAGCAGTTCTTC.

In regard to this clonotype: A read error is possible here, since a much larger clone lies one base away. This chain uses TRBV7-9 with TRBJ1-2, with a possible D match to TRBD1 (5 bases). Germline CDR1 reads SEHNR; CDR2 reads FQNEAQ (reference sequence). The CDR3 has 16 residues. The CDR3: CAGSLTGGGRDHGYTF. Here the CDR3 DNA reads TGTGCCGGCAGCTTAACTGGTGGCGGCAGGGATCATGGCTACACCTTC.

This clonotype was found a few times. The gene calls are TRBV4-1 and TRBJ1-2, with unresolved D. V was shortened by 0 bases and J by 4 bases, with 12 bases between the two germline ends. This CDR3 has 15 amino acids. The V gene's germline CDR1 is MGHRA and CDR2 YSYEKL. CDR3 in amino acids: CASSQEPTVSYGYTF. The DNA for the CDR3 is TGCGCCAGCAGCCAAGAGCCCACAGTATCCTATGGCTACACCTTC.

The chain combines TRBV9 with TRBJ2-1; 14 bases agree with TRBD2. Germline loops: CDR1 SGDLS, CDR2 YYNGEE. The CDR3 is 18 residues long. With V trimmed by 4 bases and J by 2 bases, 8 bases remained unmatched. CDR3 in amino acids: CASSSGLAGAGAYNEQFF. The CDR3, as DNA: TGTGCCAGCAGCTCGGGACTAGCGGGAGCTGGGGCCTACAATGAGCAGTTCTTC.

This clonotype was recorded a few times. This chain uses TRBV7-2 with TRBJ1-3; no definite D call. Deletions cut 4 bases from V and 0 bases from J, with 10 bases between. The CDR3 contains 15 residues. Germline-derived CDR1 and CDR2 are SGHTA and FQGNSA. This CDR3 reads CASSSTFASGNTIYF. CDR3 sequence (DNA): TGTGCCAGCAGCTCGACATTCGCCTCTGGAAACACCATATATTTT. The full variable domain, completed using reference TRBV7-2 and TRBJ1-3, is GAGVSQSPSNKVTEKGKDVELRCDPISGHTALYWYRQSLGQGLEFLIYFQGNSAPDKSGLPSDRFSAERTGGSVSTLTIQRTQQEDSAVYLCASSSTFASGNTIYFGEGSWLTVV.

This clonotype was detected many times. J is TRBJ2-5 and V is TRBV5-1; 8 bases align to TRBD2. The CDR3 runs 15 residues. The junction had 5 bases not matched to a gene; V was cut back by 0 bases and J by 4 bases. Germline CDR1 SGHRS, CDR2 YFSETQ. CDR3 sequence (DNA): TGCGCCAGCAGCTTGGGAGGCGCGGGAGGAGAGACCCAGTACTTC. Encoded protein: CASSLGGAGGETQYF.

A remark on this clonotype: At one end, the junction sequence differs from germline, possibly due to a read error. The chain carries TRBV5-1 and TRBJ2-1, with D maybe TRBD1 (5 bases). This CDR3 has 16 residues. The germline CDR1 and CDR2 sequences are SGHRS and YFSETQ. The CDR3 is CASSPRQIYSYNEQFF. The CDR3 coding sequence is TGTGCCAGCAGCCCCAGACAGATATATTCCTACAATGAGCAGTTCTTC. Based on the CDR3 plus reference TRBV5-1 and TRBJ2-1, the full variable domain is KAGVTQTPRYLIKTRGQQVTLSCSPISGHRSVSWYQQTPGQGLQFLFEYFSETQRNKGNFPGRFSGRQFSNSRSEMNVSTLELGDSALYLCASSPRQIYSYNEQFFGPGTRLTVL.

In this sample, this clonotype turned up many times. The CDR3, as DNA: TGTGCCAGCAGTCCCGTAGGGGGGACCAATCAGCCCCAGCATTTT. This sequence encodes CASSPVGGTNQPQHF. This chain joins TRBV6-1 and TRBJ1-5; tentative D call: TRBD1 (6 bases). V lost 5 bases to trimming and J lost 3 bases, with 14 bases between them. CDR3 length: 15 residues. Per germline, CDR1 MNHNS and CDR2 SASEGT.

The chain has TRBV5-4 and TRBJ2-3, with D perhaps matching TRBD1 (5 bases). This CDR3 has 12 residues. V shed 4 bases and J shed 11 bases, with 14 bases lying between them. CDR1 is SGHNT and CDR2 is YYREEE in the germline V gene (reference sequence). CDR3 sequence (DNA): TGTGCCAGCAGCCTAGACAGTTATTTGCAGTATTTT. It is translated as CASSLDSYLQYF.